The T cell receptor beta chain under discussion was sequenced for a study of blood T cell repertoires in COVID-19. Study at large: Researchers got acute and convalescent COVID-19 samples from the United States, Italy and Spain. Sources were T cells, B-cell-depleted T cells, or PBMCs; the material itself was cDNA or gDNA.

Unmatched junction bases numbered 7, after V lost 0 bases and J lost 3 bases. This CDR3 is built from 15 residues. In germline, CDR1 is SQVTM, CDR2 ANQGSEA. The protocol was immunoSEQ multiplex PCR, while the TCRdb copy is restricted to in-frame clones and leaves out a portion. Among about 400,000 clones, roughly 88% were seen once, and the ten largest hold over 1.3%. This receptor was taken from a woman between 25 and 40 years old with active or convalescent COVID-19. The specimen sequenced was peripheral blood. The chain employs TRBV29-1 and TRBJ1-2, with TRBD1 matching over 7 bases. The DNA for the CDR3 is TGCAGCGTTGAAGATGACAGGGACAGCCACTATGGCTACACCTTC. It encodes CSVEDDRDSHYGYTF. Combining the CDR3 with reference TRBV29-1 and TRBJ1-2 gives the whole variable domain SAVISQKPSRDICQRGTSLTIQCQVDSQVTMMFWYRQQPGQSLTLIATANQGSEATYESGFVIDKFPISRPNLTFSTLTVSNMSPEDSSIYLCSVEDDRDSHYGYTFGSGTRLTVV.